This record covers a single T cell receptor beta chain. Its antigen is currently unknown. The CDR3 length is 15 residues. The trim removed 5 bases at V and 4 bases at J, leaving 6 bases unmatched. Germline assignment: CDR1 LGHNA and CDR2 YSLEER. This sample stems from a study of T-cell memory formation after mild COVID-19. Across the study: TCR clusters were mostly confined to one donor each.

TCRdb reanalysed the 5' RACE reads using MiXCR and keeps one entry per CDR3 protein. In the table there are approximately 260,000 distinct CDR3 sequences, roughly 16% of which are singletons. Study observations and caveats: Among contracting clones, CD4+ were mainly CM/EM and CD8+ enriched in EMRA.

This clonotype was obtained from a man aged 18 to 29 who had mild COVID-19 (a few samples of this study predate the infection). Cell type and time point are not known. This sequence joins TRBV4-3 and TRBJ1-3, with TRBD1 matching over 9 bases. Material for sequencing was PBMCs or a T cell subset sorted from them (not recorded which). The CDR3 region has the DNA TGCGCCAGCAGCAATCGGGACAGGGAGGGAAACACCATATATTTT. Encoded protein: CASSNRDREGNTIYF.